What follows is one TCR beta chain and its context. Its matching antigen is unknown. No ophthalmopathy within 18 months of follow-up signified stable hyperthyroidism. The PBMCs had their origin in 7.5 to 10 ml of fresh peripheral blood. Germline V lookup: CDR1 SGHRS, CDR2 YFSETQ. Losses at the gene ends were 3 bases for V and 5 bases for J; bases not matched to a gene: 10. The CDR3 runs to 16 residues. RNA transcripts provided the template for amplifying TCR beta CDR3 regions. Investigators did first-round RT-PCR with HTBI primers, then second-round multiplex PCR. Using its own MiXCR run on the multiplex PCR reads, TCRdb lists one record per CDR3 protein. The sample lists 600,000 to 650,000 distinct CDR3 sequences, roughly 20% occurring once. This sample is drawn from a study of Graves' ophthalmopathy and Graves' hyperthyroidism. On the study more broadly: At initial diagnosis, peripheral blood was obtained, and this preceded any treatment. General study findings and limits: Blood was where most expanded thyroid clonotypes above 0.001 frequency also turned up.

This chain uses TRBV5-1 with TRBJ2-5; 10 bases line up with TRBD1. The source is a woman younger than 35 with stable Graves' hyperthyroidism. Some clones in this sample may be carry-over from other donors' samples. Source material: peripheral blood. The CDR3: CASSSGTGAGGETQYF. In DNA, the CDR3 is TGCGCCAGCAGCTCCGGGACAGGGGCGGGTGGGGAGACCCAGTACTTC.